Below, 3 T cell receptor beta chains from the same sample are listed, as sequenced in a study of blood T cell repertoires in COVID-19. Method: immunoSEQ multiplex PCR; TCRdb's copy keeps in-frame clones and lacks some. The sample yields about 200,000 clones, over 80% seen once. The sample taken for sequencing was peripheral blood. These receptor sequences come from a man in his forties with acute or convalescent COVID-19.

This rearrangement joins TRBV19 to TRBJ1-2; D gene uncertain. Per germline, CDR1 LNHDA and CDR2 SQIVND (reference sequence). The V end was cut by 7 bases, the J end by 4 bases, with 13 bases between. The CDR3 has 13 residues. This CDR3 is CASKAGGPYGYTF. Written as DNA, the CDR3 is TGTGCCAGTAAAGCAGGAGGTCCCTATGGCTACACCTTC. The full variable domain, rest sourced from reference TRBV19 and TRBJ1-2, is DGGITQSPKYLFRKEGQNVTLSCEQNLNHDAMYWYRQDPGQGLRLIYYSQIVNDFQKGDIAEGYSVSREKKESFPLTVTSAQKNPTAFYLCASKAGGPYGYTFGSGTRLTVV.

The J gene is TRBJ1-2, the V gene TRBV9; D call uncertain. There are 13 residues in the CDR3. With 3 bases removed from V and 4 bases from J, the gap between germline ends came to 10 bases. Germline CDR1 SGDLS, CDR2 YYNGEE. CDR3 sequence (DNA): TGTGCCAGCAGCGGACCAGGAGGCTATGGCTACACCTTC. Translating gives CASSGPGGYGYTF.

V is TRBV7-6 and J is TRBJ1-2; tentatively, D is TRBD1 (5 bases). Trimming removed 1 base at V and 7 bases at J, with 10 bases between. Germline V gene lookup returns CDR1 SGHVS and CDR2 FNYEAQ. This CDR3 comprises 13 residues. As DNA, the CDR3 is TGTGCCAGCAGCTTAGGGCAGGGAGGTGGCTACACCTTC. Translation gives CASSLGQGGGYTF.